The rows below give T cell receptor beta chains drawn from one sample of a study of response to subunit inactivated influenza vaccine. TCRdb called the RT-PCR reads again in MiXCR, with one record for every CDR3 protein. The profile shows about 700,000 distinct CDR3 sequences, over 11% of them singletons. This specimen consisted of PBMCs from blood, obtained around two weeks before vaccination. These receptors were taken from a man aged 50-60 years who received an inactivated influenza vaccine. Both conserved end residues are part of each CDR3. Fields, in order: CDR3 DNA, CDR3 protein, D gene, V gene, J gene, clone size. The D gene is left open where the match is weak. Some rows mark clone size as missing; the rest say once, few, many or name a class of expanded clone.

CDR3nt: TGTGCCAGCAGCTTGGAGGTAGAGTACAATGAGCAGTTCTTC; CDR3aa: CASSLEVEYNEQFF; d_gene: NA; v_gene: TRBV5-6; j_gene: TRBJ2-1; abundance: many
CDR3nt: TGTGCCAGCAGCGTAGCATCGGGGGGGGCCCAAGAGACCCAGTACTTC; CDR3aa: CASSVASGGAQETQYF; d_gene: TRBD2; v_gene: TRBV9; j_gene: TRBJ2-5; abundance: once
CDR3nt: TGTGCCAGCAGCCTCGGACAGGCCGCTCAAGAGACCCAGTACTTC; CDR3aa: CASSLGQAAQETQYF; d_gene: TRBD1; v_gene: TRBV7-9; j_gene: TRBJ2-5; abundance: NA
CDR3nt: TGTGCCAGCTCACCCCGCTCCCCGAGGGTCGATGAGCAGTTCTTC; CDR3aa: CASSPRSPRVDEQFF; d_gene: NA; v_gene: TRBV18; j_gene: TRBJ2-1; abundance: few
CDR3nt: TGTGCCAGCAGTTTTTTGGCTGAGCAGTTCTTC; CDR3aa: CASSFLAEQFF; d_gene: NA; v_gene: TRBV28; j_gene: TRBJ2-1; abundance: few
CDR3nt: TGTGCCAGCAGTCCCGGACTAGTCACCTACTTAGGCGAGCAGTACTTC; CDR3aa: CASSPGLVTYLGEQYF; d_gene: TRBD2; v_gene: TRBV28; j_gene: TRBJ2-7; abundance: many
CDR3nt: TGTGCCAGCAGCCCCCGGGGCCCGTCCTACAATGAGCAGTTCTTC; CDR3aa: CASSPRGPSYNEQFF; d_gene: NA; v_gene: TRBV7-8; j_gene: TRBJ2-1; abundance: few
CDR3nt: TGCAGCGTTGGGGGGACAGGGGTTGAAAAACTGTTTTTT; CDR3aa: CSVGGTGVEKLFF; d_gene: TRBD1; v_gene: TRBV29-1; j_gene: TRBJ1-4; abundance: few
CDR3nt: TGTGCCATCAGGGGGACGGGGAACACTGAAGCTTTCTTT; CDR3aa: CAIRGTGNTEAFF; d_gene: NA; v_gene: TRBV10-3; j_gene: TRBJ1-1; abundance: many
CDR3nt: TGTGCCAGCAGTTCCCGACTAGTCGGGAGAGGGGAGCTGTTTTTT; CDR3aa: CASSSRLVGRGELFF; d_gene: NA; v_gene: TRBV6-5; j_gene: TRBJ2-2; abundance: few
CDR3nt: TGCGCCAGCAGCCTTAACACCCTTGGGAATGAAAAACTGTTTTTT; CDR3aa: CASSLNTLGNEKLFF; d_gene: NA; v_gene: TRBV4-3; j_gene: TRBJ1-4; abundance: few
CDR3nt: TGTGCCAGCAGTTCCCTATTACCGGGGGGGTCCTACAATGAGCAGTTCTTC; CDR3aa: CASSSLLPGGSYNEQFF; d_gene: TRBD2; v_gene: TRBV28; j_gene: TRBJ2-1; abundance: NA
CDR3nt: TGTGCCAGCAGCTTAGTACCAGGGGGCAGATACGAGCAGTACTTC; CDR3aa: CASSLVPGGRYEQYF; d_gene: TRBD1; v_gene: TRBV7-2; j_gene: TRBJ2-7; abundance: many
CDR3nt: TGTGCCAGCAGTGAGGACTACAGGGCCGGCACTGAAGCTTTCTTT; CDR3aa: CASSEDYRAGTEAFF; d_gene: NA; v_gene: TRBV2; j_gene: TRBJ1-1; abundance: few
CDR3nt: TGTGCCAGCAGCGTGGGGGGTGTAGGGAACTACGAGCAGTACTTC; CDR3aa: CASSVGGVGNYEQYF; d_gene: NA; v_gene: TRBV9; j_gene: TRBJ2-7; abundance: few
CDR3nt: TGTGCCAGCACCCTAGCGCCTGCCTACAATGAGCAGTTCTTC; CDR3aa: CASTLAPAYNEQFF; d_gene: NA; v_gene: TRBV6-2/TRBV6-3; j_gene: TRBJ2-1; abundance: NA
CDR3nt: TGTGCCAGCAGCTTAGACCGGGGCAGGGCGACTGAAGCTTTCTTT; CDR3aa: CASSLDRGRATEAFF; d_gene: NA; v_gene: TRBV11-2; j_gene: TRBJ1-1; abundance: NA
CDR3nt: TGTGCCAGCAGAAAGGGGACATTGTCGGACACTGAAGCTTTCTTT; CDR3aa: CASRKGTLSDTEAFF; d_gene: NA; v_gene: TRBV6-2/TRBV6-3; j_gene: TRBJ1-1; abundance: many
CDR3nt: TGTGCCAGCAGGTTGCAGGCTGGAAACTATGGCTACACCTTC; CDR3aa: CASRLQAGNYGYTF; d_gene: NA; v_gene: TRBV28; j_gene: TRBJ1-2; abundance: NA
CDR3nt: TGTGCCAGCAGCGTAGAGAACACTGAAGCTTTCTTT; CDR3aa: CASSVENTEAFF; d_gene: NA; v_gene: TRBV9; j_gene: TRBJ1-1; abundance: NA
CDR3nt: TGCAGTGCTAAGGGGCGGTACACAGATACGCAGTATTTT; CDR3aa: CSAKGRYTDTQYF; d_gene: NA; v_gene: TRBV20-1; j_gene: TRBJ2-3; abundance: NA
CDR3nt: TGCGCCAGCAGCGCCCAGGGTCCGGGCGAGCAGTACTTC; CDR3aa: CASSAQGPGEQYF; d_gene: NA; v_gene: TRBV5-1; j_gene: TRBJ2-7; abundance: few
CDR3nt: TGCAGTGCCGAACGGCCTAGCGGGAGGGAGGGTGAGCAGTTCTTC; CDR3aa: CSAERPSGREGEQFF; d_gene: TRBD2; v_gene: TRBV20-1; j_gene: TRBJ2-1; abundance: NA
CDR3nt: TGTGCCAGCAGTTACTTTATACTAAGTGAAAAACTGTTTTTT; CDR3aa: CASSYFILSEKLFF; d_gene: NA; v_gene: TRBV6-2/TRBV6-3; j_gene: TRBJ1-4; abundance: few
CDR3nt: TGTGCCAGCAGTGAACGACAGGCGCCGTATGGCTACACCTTC; CDR3aa: CASSERQAPYGYTF; d_gene: NA; v_gene: TRBV6-1; j_gene: TRBJ1-2; abundance: many
CDR3nt: TGTGCCACCCCGGGGACAGGGAATGGCTACACCTTC; CDR3aa: CATPGTGNGYTF; d_gene: TRBD1; v_gene: TRBV28; j_gene: TRBJ1-2; abundance: few
CDR3nt: TGTGCCAGCAGTAAACAGGGGAGCTACGAGCAGTACTTC; CDR3aa: CASSKQGSYEQYF; d_gene: TRBD1; v_gene: TRBV27; j_gene: TRBJ2-7; abundance: many
CDR3nt: TGTGCCAGCAGTTTAGGGGACAACAATCAGCCCCAGCATTTT; CDR3aa: CASSLGDNNQPQHF; d_gene: NA; v_gene: TRBV28; j_gene: TRBJ1-5; abundance: NA
CDR3nt: TGTGCCAGCAGTTATGGCGTAGGAGTCAGCTCCTACGAGCAGTACTTC; CDR3aa: CASSYGVGVSSYEQYF; d_gene: NA; v_gene: TRBV6-5; j_gene: TRBJ2-7; abundance: few
CDR3nt: TGTGCCAGCAGCTTAGCTTTAGTGCCACCTAAGGGGTCCTACAATGAGCAGTTCTTC; CDR3aa: CASSLALVPPKGSYNEQFF; d_gene: NA; v_gene: TRBV11-1; j_gene: TRBJ2-1; abundance: NA
CDR3nt: TGTGCCAGCAGCTTAGCGGGAAAAGGCGAGATTTCTGGGGCCAACGTCCTGACTTTC; CDR3aa: CASSLAGKGEISGANVLTF; d_gene: NA; v_gene: TRBV11-1; j_gene: TRBJ2-6; abundance: NA
CDR3nt: TGTGCCAGCAGTCCCCCCCCAGGCTACGAGCAGTACTTC; CDR3aa: CASSPPPGYEQYF; d_gene: NA; v_gene: TRBV6-1; j_gene: TRBJ2-7; abundance: few
CDR3nt: TGCGCCAGCAGCTTGGGGGCTAACGGAGCATACGAGCAGTACTTC; CDR3aa: CASSLGANGAYEQYF; d_gene: NA; v_gene: TRBV5-1; j_gene: TRBJ2-7; abundance: NA
CDR3nt: TGTGCCAGCAGTTTTCGTTGGTCTAACTACGAGCAGTACTTC; CDR3aa: CASSFRWSNYEQYF; d_gene: NA; v_gene: TRBV12-3/TRBV12-4; j_gene: TRBJ2-7; abundance: many
CDR3nt: TGTGCCACCAGTGACTACCTTGCCGATACGCAGTATTTT; CDR3aa: CATSDYLADTQYF; d_gene: NA; v_gene: TRBV24-1; j_gene: TRBJ2-3; abundance: NA
CDR3nt: TGCAGCGCCCAAGACAGGTCCGAGCAGTACTTC; CDR3aa: CSAQDRSEQYF; d_gene: NA; v_gene: TRBV29-1; j_gene: TRBJ2-7; abundance: few
CDR3nt: TGTGCCAGCAGCCCCCCCGGGAGGTCCAATGAGCAGTTCTTC; CDR3aa: CASSPPGRSNEQFF; d_gene: TRBD2; v_gene: TRBV3-1; j_gene: TRBJ2-1; abundance: few
CDR3nt: TGCGCCAGCAGCCCCAGCCACGGCCTCTCTGGAAACACCATATATTTT; CDR3aa: CASSPSHGLSGNTIYF; d_gene: NA; v_gene: TRBV5-1; j_gene: TRBJ1-3; abundance: many
CDR3nt: TGCAGCGTTGAATTCAGAGGACAGGGAGTTGAGACCCAGTACTTC; CDR3aa: CSVEFRGQGVETQYF; d_gene: TRBD1; v_gene: TRBV29-1; j_gene: TRBJ2-5; abundance: many
CDR3nt: TGCAGTGCCAAAGCGGGTCAGCCCCAGCATTTT; CDR3aa: CSAKAGQPQHF; d_gene: NA; v_gene: TRBV20-1; j_gene: TRBJ1-5; abundance: few
CDR3nt: TGTGCCAGCAGCCCCGCAGCACCAGCGAACACTGAAGCTTTCTTT; CDR3aa: CASSPAAPANTEAFF; d_gene: NA; v_gene: TRBV11-2; j_gene: TRBJ1-1; abundance: few
CDR3nt: TGTGCCAGCAGCCTATATCCGGGACAGCCCCAGCATTTT; CDR3aa: CASSLYPGQPQHF; d_gene: NA; v_gene: TRBV7-2; j_gene: TRBJ1-5; abundance: NA
CDR3nt: TGCAGTGCTAGGGACCTAGACAGGGCAAGGACTGAAGCTTTCTTT; CDR3aa: CSARDLDRARTEAFF; d_gene: TRBD1; v_gene: TRBV20-1; j_gene: TRBJ1-1; abundance: many
CDR3nt: TGTGCCAGCAGCTTAGAAATTGGTGAAAAACTGTTTTTT; CDR3aa: CASSLEIGEKLFF; d_gene: NA; v_gene: TRBV11-2; j_gene: TRBJ1-4; abundance: NA
CDR3nt: TGTGCCAGCAGTTTAGGGAGGGGAGGGCAGACCCAGTACTTC; CDR3aa: CASSLGRGGQTQYF; d_gene: TRBD2; v_gene: TRBV12-3/TRBV12-4; j_gene: TRBJ2-5; abundance: NA